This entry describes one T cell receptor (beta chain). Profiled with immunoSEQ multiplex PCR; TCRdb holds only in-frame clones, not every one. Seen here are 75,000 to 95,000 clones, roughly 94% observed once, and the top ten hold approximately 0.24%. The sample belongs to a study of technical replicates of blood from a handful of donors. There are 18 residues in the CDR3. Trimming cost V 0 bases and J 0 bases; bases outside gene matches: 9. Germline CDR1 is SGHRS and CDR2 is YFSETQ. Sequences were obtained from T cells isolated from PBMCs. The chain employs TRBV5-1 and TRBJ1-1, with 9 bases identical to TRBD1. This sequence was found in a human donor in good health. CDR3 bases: TGCGCCAGCAGCTTGGCCACAGGACAGGGGATCCTGAACACTGAAGCTTTCTTT. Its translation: CASSLATGQGILNTEAFF.